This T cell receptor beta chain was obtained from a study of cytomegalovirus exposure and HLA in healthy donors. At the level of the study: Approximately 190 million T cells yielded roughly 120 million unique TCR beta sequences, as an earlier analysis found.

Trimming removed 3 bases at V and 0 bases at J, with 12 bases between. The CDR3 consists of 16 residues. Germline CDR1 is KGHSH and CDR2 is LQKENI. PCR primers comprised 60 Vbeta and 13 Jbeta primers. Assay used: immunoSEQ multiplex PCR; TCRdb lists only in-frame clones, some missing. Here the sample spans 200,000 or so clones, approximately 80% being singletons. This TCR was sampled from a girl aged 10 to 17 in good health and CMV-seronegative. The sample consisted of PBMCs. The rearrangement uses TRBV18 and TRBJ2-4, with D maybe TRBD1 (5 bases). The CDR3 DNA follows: TGTGCCAGCTCACCCCTCGACAGTCTAGCCAAAAACATTCAGTACTTC. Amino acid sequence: CASSPLDSLAKNIQYF.